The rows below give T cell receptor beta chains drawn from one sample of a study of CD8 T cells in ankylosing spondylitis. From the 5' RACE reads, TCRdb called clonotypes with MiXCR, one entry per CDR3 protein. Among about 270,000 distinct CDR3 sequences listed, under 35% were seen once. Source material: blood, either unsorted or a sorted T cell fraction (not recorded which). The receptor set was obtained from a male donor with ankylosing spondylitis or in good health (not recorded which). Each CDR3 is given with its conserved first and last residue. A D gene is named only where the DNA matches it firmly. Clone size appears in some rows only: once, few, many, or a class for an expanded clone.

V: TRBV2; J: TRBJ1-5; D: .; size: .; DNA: TGTGCCAGCAGTCCTCCGGGGGGCAGGGCTAGCAATCAGCCCCAGCATTTT; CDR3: CASSPPGGRASNQPQHF
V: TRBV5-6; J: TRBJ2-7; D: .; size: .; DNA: TGTGCCAGCATCTTACTCAGTGCTATCTCCTACGAGCAGTACTTC; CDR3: CASILLSAISYEQYF
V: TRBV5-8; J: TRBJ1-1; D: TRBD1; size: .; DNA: TGTGCCAGCAGCTCGGGACAGGGGCTTTCGAACACTGAAGCTTTCTTT; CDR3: CASSSGQGLSNTEAFF
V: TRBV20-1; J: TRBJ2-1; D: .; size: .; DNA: TGCAGTGCTAGAGAGACAGTCTACAATGAGCAGTTCTTC; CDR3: CSARETVYNEQFF
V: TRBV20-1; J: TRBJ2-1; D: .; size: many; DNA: TGCAGTGCTAGAGTACGACTAGTTGGTTTCAATGAGCAGTTCTTC; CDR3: CSARVRLVGFNEQFF
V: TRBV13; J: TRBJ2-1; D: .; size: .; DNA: TGTGCCAGCAGCGGGGACGGATACACCTGGTCCTACAATGAGCAGTTCTTC; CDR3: CASSGDGYTWSYNEQFF
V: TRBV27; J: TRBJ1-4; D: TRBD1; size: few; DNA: TGTGCCAGCAGATTCACAGGGGGCGGCGAAAAACTGTTTTTT; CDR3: CASRFTGGGEKLFF
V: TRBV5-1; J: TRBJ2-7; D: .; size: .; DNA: TGCGCCAGCAGCTTGGCGACAGCGTCCTACGAGCAGTACTTC; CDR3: CASSLATASYEQYF
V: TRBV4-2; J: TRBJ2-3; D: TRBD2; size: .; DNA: TGTGCCAGCAGCCAAGGAGGCCCCCGGGGGGGGCCGGGAGATACGCAGTATTTT; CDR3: CASSQGGPRGGPGDTQYF
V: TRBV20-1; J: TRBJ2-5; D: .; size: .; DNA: TGCAGTGCTAGAGTTCTAGAGGGAGACGAGACCCAGTACTTC; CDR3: CSARVLEGDETQYF
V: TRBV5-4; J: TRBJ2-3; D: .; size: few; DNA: TGTGCCAGCAGCCCCCTCGTGGGAGGTACGCAGTATTTT; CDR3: CASSPLVGGTQYF
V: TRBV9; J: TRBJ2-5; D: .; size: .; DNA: TGTGCCAGCAGCGTAGGGCCAGTCCAAGAGACCCAGTACTTC; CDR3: CASSVGPVQETQYF
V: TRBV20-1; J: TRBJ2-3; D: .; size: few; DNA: TGCAGTGCTAGAGTCAACCCCGGGGACCACGATACGCAGTATTTT; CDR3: CSARVNPGDHDTQYF
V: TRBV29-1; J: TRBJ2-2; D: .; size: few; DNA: TGCAGCTCGACGGGGGCAGAGGGACCCAACACCGGGGAGCTGTTTTTT; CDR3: CSSTGAEGPNTGELFF
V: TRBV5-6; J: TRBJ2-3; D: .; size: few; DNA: TGTGCCAGCAGCCCGCCGGGACTCCGGTTTAGAGATACGCAGTATTTT; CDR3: CASSPPGLRFRDTQYF
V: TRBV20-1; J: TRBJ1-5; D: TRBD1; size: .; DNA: TGCAGTGCCCACAGGGGGCTACGTTCCGATCAGCCCCAGCATTTT; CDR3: CSAHRGLRSDQPQHF
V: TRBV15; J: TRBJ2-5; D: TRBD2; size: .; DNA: TGTGCCACCAGCCCGGGTAGCGGGGGGTTCTTAGAGACCCAGTACTTC; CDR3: CATSPGSGGFLETQYF
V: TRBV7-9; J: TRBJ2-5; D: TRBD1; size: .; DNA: TGTGCCAGCAGACTTCTTTCCGGGACAGAGTACCAAGAGACCCAGTACTTC; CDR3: CASRLLSGTEYQETQYF
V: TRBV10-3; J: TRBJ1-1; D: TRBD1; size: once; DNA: TGTGCCATCAGTGAGTCTCCGGGACAGGGCACTGAAGCTTTCTTT; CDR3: CAISESPGQGTEAFF
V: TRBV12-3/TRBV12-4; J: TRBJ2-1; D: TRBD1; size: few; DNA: TGTGCCAGCAGTTTAGCGCCTAGGACAGGATACAATGAGCAGTTCTTC; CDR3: CASSLAPRTGYNEQFF
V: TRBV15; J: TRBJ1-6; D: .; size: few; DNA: TGTGCCACCAGCAGAGATACGGGGCCGAATTCACCCCTCCACTTT; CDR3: CATSRDTGPNSPLHF
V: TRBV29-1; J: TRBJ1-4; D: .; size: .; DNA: TGCAGCGTTTTAGGTTTGGACGAAAAACTGTTTTTT; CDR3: CSVLGLDEKLFF
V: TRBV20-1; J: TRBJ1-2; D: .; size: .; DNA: TGCAGTGCTAGAGGCACCGACAGGCCCGCTAACTATGGCTACACCTTC; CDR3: CSARGTDRPANYGYTF
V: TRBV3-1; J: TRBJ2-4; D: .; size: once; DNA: TGTGCCAGCAGCCAAGATCTCCGAGGGGAAGCCAAAAACATTCAGTACTTC; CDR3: CASSQDLRGEAKNIQYF
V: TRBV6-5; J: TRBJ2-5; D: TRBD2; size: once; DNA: TGTGCCAGCAGTTACTACGCGGGGGAAGTGGAGACCCAGTACTTC; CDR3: CASSYYAGEVETQYF
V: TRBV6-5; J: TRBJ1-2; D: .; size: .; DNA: TGTGCCAGCAGTGATCAGGGAGGAGGCTACACCTTC; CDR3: CASSDQGGGYTF
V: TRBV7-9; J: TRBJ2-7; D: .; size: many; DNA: TGTGCCAGCAGCGGGGGGCAGGGACGTTTCTACGAGCAGTACTTC; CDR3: CASSGGQGRFYEQYF
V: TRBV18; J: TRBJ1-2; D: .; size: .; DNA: TGTGCCAGCTCAAGAAGGGAACAAATAATTGGCTACACCTTC; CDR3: CASSRREQIIGYTF
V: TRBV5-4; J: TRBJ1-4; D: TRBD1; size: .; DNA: TGTGCCAGCAGCCTGGGACAGTATAATGAAAAACTGTTTTTT; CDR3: CASSLGQYNEKLFF
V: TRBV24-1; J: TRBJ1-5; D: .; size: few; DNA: TGTGCCACCAGTGAAGGGAATCAGCCCCAGCATTTT; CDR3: CATSEGNQPQHF
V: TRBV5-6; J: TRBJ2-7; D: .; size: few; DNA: TGTGCCAGCAGCTTCCGCCGCACGGGCGACTACGAGCAGTACTTC; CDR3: CASSFRRTGDYEQYF
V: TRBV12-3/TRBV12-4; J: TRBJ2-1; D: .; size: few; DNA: TGTGCCAGCAGTTTGGGGCTCCCCTACAATGAGCAGTTCTTC; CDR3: CASSLGLPYNEQFF
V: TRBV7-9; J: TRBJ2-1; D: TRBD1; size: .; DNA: TGTGCCAGCACCCCTTATGCACAGGGGGTCTATGAGCAGTTCTTC; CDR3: CASTPYAQGVYEQFF
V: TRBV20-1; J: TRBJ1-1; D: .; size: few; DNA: TGCAGTGCTTACCTCAGCACGAACACTGAAGCTTTCTTT; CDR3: CSAYLSTNTEAFF
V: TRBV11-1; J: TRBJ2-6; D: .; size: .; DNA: TGTGCCAGCAGCTTAGTGTTCGGCAGGGGACCCTCTGGGGCCAACGTCCTGACTTTC; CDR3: CASSLVFGRGPSGANVLTF
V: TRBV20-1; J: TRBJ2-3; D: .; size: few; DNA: TGCAGTGCCGCCCCTTTTCGATCTAGCACAGATACGCAGTATTTT; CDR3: CSAAPFRSSTDTQYF
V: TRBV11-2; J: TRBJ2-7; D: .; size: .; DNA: TGTGCCAGCAGCTCCGTAGCGGAGTACTACGAGCAGTACTTC; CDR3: CASSSVAEYYEQYF
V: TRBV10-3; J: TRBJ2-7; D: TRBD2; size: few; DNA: TGTGCCACCAGGGAGGGGTCGGGCTACGAGCAGTACTTC; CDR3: CATREGSGYEQYF
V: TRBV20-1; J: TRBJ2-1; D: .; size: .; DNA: TGCAGTGCTAGAGGGGCGGTCTGGGGCTCCTACAATGAGCAGTTCTTC; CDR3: CSARGAVWGSYNEQFF
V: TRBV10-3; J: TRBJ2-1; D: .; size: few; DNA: TGTGCCACTCGACAGTCCCGTGAGCAGTTCTTC; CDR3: CATRQSREQFF
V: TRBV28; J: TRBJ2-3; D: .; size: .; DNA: TGTGCCAGCAGTTTCTTGTTCGGGGCGGAACGCACAGATACGCAGTATTTT; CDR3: CASSFLFGAERTDTQYF
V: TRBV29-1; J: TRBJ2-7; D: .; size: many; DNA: TGCAGCGTTAGGAGGGGGCAGAGCTCCTACGAGCAGTACTTC; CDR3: CSVRRGQSSYEQYF
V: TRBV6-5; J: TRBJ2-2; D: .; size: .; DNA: TGTGCCAGCAGTTCCCCTGGGGGCGGGGAGCTGTTTTTT; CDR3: CASSSPGGGELFF
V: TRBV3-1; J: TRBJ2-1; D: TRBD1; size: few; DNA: TGTGCCAGCAGCCAAACAAAGGGACGACAGGGGGCATCGGATGAGCAGTTCTTC; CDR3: CASSQTKGRQGASDEQFF
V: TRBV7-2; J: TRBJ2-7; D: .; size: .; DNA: TGTGCCAGCAGCTCCGCAGGGAGCGAGCAGTACTTC; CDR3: CASSSAGSEQYF
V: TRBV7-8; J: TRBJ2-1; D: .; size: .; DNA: TGTGCCAGCAGCTTAGATATCCACTACAATGAGCAGTTCTTC; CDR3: CASSLDIHYNEQFF
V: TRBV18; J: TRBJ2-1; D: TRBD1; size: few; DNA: TGTGCCAGCTCAATACCGGGACAGACTTACAATGAGCAGTTCTTC; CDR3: CASSIPGQTYNEQFF
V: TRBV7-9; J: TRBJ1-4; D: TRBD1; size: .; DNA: TGTGCCAGCAGCTTAGCGAGGACAGGGCTCAAGGATGAAAAACTGTTTTTT; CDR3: CASSLARTGLKDEKLFF
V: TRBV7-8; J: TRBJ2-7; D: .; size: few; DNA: TGTGCCAGCAGCTTATGGGAGGGGGTGTCCTACGAGCAGTACTTC; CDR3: CASSLWEGVSYEQYF
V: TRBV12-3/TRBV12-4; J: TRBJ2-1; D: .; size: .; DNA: TGTGCCAGCAGTCCGGGACAAGACTACAATGAGCAGTTCTTC; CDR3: CASSPGQDYNEQFF
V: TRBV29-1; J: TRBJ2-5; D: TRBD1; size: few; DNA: TGCAGCGTTGAAGCGGGACAGGGGGACCAAGAGACCCAGTACTTC; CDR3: CSVEAGQGDQETQYF
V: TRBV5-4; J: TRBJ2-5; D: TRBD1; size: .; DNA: TGTGCCAGCAGGATTTCAGGGGGTCGAGAGACCCAGTACTTC; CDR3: CASRISGGRETQYF
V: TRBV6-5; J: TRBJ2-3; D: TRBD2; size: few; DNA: TGTGCCAGCACCACCGGGGGGGATACGCAGTATTTT; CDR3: CASTTGGDTQYF
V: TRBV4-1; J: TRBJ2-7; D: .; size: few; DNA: TGCGCCAGCAGCCATGGGGACAAGGGGCGGTACCAGTACTTC; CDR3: CASSHGDKGRYQYF
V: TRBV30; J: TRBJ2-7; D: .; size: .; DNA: TGTGCCTGGAGTAGTACCGCCTACGAGCAGTACTTC; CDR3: CAWSSTAYEQYF
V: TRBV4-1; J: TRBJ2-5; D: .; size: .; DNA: TGCGCCAGCAGCCAAGTGAGGGACCAAGAGACCCAGTACTTC; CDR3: CASSQVRDQETQYF
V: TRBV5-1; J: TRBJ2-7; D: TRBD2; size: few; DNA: TGCGCCAGCAGCTTAGCGGGGGGTTACTCCTACGAGCAGTACTTC; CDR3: CASSLAGGYSYEQYF
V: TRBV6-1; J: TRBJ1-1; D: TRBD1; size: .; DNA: TGTGCCAGCAGCTTCCACAGGGGCACTGAGTGGATCTTT; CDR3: CASSFHRGTEWIF
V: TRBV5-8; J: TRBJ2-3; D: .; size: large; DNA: TGTGCCAGCAGCGAAACGTTTCAAACCGGGGCCCCAACAGATACGCAGTATTTT; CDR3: CASSETFQTGAPTDTQYF
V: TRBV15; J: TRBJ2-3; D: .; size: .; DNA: TGTGCCACCAGCAGAGATGAGGCGGGGGGACAGACAGATACGCAGTATTTT; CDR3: CATSRDEAGGQTDTQYF